This T cell receptor (beta chain) was observed in a study of radiation and T cells in renal cell carcinoma. This clone has only a few counts. CDR3 length equals 13 residues. The V and J ends lost 3 bases and 5 bases respectively, with 8 bases between them. Germline-derived CDR1 and CDR2 are SGDLS and YYNGEE. The treatment was: treatment-naive control, cytoreductive nephrectomy. The method was immunoSEQ multiplex PCR; TCRdb's version includes in-frame clones alone and lacks a portion of them. Of 14,000 to 15,000 clones in the sample, 62% were seen once. The TCR originated in a man between 60 and 75 years old with renal cell carcinoma. Here the sequenced sample was tumor tissue, taken from a patient whose treatment was nephrectomy without radiotherapy. This chain uses TRBV9 with TRBJ1-4; D uncertain. In DNA, the CDR3 is TGTGCCAGCAGCGGCGCGGACAATGAAAAACTGTTTTTT. Its protein is CASSGADNEKLFF. The whole variable domain, remainder taken from reference TRBV9 and TRBJ1-4, is DSGVTQTPKHLITATGQRVTLRCSPRSGDLSVYWYQQSLDQGLQFLIQYYNGEERAKGNILERFSAQQFPDLHSELNLSSLELGDSALYFCASSGADNEKLFFGSGTQLSVL.